This T cell receptor beta chain comes out of a study of blood T cell repertoires in COVID-19. Per the original data handling: Amplification of reference gene primers was used by the study to estimate nucleated cell counts. Assay used: immunoSEQ multiplex PCR; TCRdb lists only in-frame clones, some missing. The DNA was the basis for D and trimming; V, J and clone size are from that table. The sample yields roughly 400,000 clones, 70% to 90% seen once. The CDR3 runs to 15 residues. Germline-derived CDR1 and CDR2 are MDHEN and SYDVKM. The junction had 12 bases not matched to a gene; V was cut back by 7 bases and J by 5 bases.

The clonotype comes from a woman in her late teens or twenties who had been exposed to COVID-19. Sequencing used PBMCs or T cells enriched from blood (not recorded which). The chain employs TRBV28 and TRBJ2-3, with 7 bases that match TRBD2. The CDR3 spells CASTLRAGRLDTQYF. CDR3 DNA: TGTGCCAGCACCCTAAGAGCGGGACGCTTAGATACGCAGTATTTT.